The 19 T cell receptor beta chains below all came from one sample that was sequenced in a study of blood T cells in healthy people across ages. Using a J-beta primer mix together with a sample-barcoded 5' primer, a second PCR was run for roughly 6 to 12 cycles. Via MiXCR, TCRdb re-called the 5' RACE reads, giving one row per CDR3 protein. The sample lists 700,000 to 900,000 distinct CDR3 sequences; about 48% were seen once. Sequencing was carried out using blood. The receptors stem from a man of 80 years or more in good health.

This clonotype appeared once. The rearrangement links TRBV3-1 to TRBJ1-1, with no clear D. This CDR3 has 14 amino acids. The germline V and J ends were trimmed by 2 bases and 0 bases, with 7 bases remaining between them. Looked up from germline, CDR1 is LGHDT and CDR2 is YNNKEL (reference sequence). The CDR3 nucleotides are TGTGCCAGCAGCCAATGGAGCCTGAACACTGAAGCTTTCTTT. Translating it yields CASSQWSLNTEAFF.

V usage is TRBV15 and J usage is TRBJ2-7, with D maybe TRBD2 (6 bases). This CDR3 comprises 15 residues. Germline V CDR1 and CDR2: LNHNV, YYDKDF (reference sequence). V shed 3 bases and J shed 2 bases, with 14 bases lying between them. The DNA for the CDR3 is TGTGCCACCAGCAGGGAGGGGACCGCAACCTACGAGCAGTACTTC. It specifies CATSREGTATYEQYF.

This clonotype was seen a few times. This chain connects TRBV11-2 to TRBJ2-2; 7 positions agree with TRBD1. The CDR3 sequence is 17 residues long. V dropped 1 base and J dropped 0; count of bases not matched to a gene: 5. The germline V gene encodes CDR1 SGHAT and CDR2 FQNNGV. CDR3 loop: CASSLVVGTANTGELFF. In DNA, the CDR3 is TGTGCCAGCAGCTTAGTTGTGGGGACAGCGAACACCGGGGAGCTGTTTTTT. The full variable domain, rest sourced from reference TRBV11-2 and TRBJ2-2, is EAGVAQSPRYKIIEKRQSVAFWCNPISGHATLYWYQQILGQGPKLLIQFQNNGVVDDSQLPKDRFSAERLKGVDSTLKIQPAKLEDSAVYLCASSLVVGTANTGELFFGEGSRLTVL.

Here the CDR3 reads CASSPDRLSYNEQFF. Written as DNA, the CDR3 is TGTGCCAGCAGCCCAGACAGGCTAAGCTACAATGAGCAGTTCTTC. V and J are TRBV3-1 and TRBJ2-1; D is possibly TRBD1 (6 bases). Trimming left V 4 bases short and J 3 bases short, with 13 bases between. CDR3 length equals 15 residues. Germline lookup yields CDR1 LGHDT and CDR2 YNNKEL (reference sequence).

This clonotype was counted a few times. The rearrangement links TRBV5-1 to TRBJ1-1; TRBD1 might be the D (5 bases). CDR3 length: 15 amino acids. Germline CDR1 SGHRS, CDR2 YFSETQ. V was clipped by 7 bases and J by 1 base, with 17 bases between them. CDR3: CASQQGGGRNTEAFF. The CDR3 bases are TGCGCCAGCCAGCAGGGAGGAGGAAGGAACACTGAAGCTTTCTTT.

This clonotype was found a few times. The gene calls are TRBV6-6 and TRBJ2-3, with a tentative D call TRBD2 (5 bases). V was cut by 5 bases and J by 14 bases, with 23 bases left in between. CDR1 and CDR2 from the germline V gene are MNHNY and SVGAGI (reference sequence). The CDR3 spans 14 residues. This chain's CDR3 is CASSGGLTFGYAYF. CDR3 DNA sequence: TGTGCCAGCAGTGGCGGGCTCACCTTCGGATACGCGTATTTT.

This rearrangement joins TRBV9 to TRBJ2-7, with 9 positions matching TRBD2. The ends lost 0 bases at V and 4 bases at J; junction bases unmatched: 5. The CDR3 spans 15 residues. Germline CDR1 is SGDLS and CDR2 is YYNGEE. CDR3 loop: CASSVAPAGGYEQYF. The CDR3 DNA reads TGTGCCAGCAGCGTAGCTCCAGCGGGAGGTTACGAGCAGTACTTC.

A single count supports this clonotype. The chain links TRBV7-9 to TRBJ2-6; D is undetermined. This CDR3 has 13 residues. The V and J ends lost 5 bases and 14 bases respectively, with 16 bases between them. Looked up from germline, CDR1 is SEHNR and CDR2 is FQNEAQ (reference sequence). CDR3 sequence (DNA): TGTGCCAGCAGCCCTACTCCACAACGCATCCTGACTTTC. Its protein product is CASSPTPQRILTF. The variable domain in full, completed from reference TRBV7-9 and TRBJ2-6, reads DTGVSQNPRHKITKRGQNVTFRCDPISEHNRLYWYRQTLGQGPEFLTYFQNEAQLEKSRLLSDRFSAERPKGSFSTLEIQRTEQGDSAMYLCASSPTPQRILTFGAGSRLTVL.

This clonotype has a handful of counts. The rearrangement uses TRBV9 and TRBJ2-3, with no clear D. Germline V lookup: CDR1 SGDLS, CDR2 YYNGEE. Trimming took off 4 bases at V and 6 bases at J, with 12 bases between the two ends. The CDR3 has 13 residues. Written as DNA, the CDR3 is TGTGCCAGCAGCCCCCCTGTATCGGATACGCAGTATTTT. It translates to CASSPPVSDTQYF. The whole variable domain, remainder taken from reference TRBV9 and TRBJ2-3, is DSGVTQTPKHLITATGQRVTLRCSPRSGDLSVYWYQQSLDQGLQFLIQYYNGEERAKGNILERFSAQQFPDLHSELNLSSLELGDSALYFCASSPPVSDTQYFGPGTRLTVL.

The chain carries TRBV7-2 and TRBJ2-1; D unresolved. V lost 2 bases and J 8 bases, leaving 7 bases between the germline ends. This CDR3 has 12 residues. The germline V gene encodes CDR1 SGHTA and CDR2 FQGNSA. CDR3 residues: CASSLSRHEQFF. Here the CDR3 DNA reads TGTGCCAGCAGCTTAAGCCGTCATGAGCAGTTCTTC.

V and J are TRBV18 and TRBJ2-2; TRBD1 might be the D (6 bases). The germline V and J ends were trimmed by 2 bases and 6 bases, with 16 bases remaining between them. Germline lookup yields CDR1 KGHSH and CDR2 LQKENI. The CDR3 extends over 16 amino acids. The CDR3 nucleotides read TGTGCCAGCTCACCATCAACAGGGATCGGGGCCGGGGAGCTGTTTTTT. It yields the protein CASSPSTGIGAGELFF. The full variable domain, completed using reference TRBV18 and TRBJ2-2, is NAGVMQNPRHLVRRRGQEARLRCSPMKGHSHVYWYRQLPEEGLKFMVYLQKENIIDESGMPKERFSAEFPKEGPSILRIQQVVRGDSAAYFCASSPSTGIGAGELFFGEGSRLTVL.

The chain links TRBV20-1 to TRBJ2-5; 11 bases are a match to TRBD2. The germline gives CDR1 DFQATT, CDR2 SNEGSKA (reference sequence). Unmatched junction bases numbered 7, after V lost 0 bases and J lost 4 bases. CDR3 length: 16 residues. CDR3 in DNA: TGCAGTGCTAGAGATCGACTAGCGGGAATTAGAGAGACCCAGTACTTC. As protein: CSARDRLAGIRETQYF.

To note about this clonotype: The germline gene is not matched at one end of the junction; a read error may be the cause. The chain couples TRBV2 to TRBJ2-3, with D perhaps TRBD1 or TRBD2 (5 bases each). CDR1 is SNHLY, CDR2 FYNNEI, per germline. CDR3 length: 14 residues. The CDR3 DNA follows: TGTGCCATCAATTACCGGGGCGGCGCAGATGCGCAGTATTTT. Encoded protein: CAINYRGGADAQYF.

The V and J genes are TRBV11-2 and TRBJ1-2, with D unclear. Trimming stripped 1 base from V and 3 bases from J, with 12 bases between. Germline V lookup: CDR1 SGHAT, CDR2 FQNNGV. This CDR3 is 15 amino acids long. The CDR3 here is CASSLGQKTDYGYTF. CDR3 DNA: TGTGCCAGCAGCTTAGGTCAGAAAACCGACTATGGCTACACCTTC.

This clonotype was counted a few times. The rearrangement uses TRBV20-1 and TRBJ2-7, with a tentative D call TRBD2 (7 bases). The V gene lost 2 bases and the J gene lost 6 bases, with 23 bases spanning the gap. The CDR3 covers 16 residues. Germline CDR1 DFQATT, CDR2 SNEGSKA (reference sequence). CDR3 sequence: CSARPSGTPKGGEQYF. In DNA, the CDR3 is TGCAGTGCTAGACCAAGCGGGACACCCAAGGGGGGCGAGCAGTACTTC.

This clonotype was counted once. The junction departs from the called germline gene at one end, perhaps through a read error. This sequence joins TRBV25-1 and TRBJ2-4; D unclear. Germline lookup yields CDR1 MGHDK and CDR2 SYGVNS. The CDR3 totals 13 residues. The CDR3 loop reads CASSESAINIQYF. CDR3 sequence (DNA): TGTGCCAGCAGTGAATCGGCCATAAACATTCAGTACTTC.

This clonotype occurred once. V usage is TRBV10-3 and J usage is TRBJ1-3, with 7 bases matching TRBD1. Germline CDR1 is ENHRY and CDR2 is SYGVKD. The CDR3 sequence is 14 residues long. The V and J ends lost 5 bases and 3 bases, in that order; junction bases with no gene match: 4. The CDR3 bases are TGTGCCATCAGTCAAGACAGGGATGGAAACACCATATATTTT. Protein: CAISQDRDGNTIYF.

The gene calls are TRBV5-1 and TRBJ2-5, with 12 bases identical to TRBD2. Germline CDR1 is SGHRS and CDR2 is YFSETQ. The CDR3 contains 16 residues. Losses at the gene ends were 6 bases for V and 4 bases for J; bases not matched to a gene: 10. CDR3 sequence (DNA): TGCGCCAGCAACGTAGGACTAGCGGGATTGAGAGAGACCCAGTACTTC. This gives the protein CASNVGLAGLRETQYF.

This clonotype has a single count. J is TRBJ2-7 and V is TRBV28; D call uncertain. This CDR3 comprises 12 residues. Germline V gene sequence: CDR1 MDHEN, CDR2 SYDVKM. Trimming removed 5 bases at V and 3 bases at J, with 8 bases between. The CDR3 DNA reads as TGTGCCAGCAGTACCCTTGTCTACGAGCAGTACTTC. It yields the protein CASSTLVYEQYF.